This T cell receptor (beta chain) is from a study of blood T cell repertoires in COVID-19. Losses at the gene ends were 6 bases for V and 3 bases for J; bases not matched to a gene: 7. Looked up from germline, CDR1 is SGHAT and CDR2 is FQNNGV. CDR3 size: 14 residues. Libraries were prepared by immunoSEQ multiplex PCR; TCRdb keeps only in-frame clonotypes and omits some of them. The table shows roughly 130,000 clones, with over 85% occurring only once. The TCR sequence derives from a man in his 60s with COVID-19, enrolled during active disease. V and J are TRBV11-2 and TRBJ1-1, with TRBD1 identical over 7 bases. Specimen: peripheral blood. The CDR3 loop reads CASRHDRVDTEAFF. The CDR3 DNA reads TGTGCCAGCAGACACGACAGGGTTGACACTGAAGCTTTCTTT.